This T cell receptor (beta chain) was recovered during a study of cytotoxic CD8 clonotypes in ibrutinib-treated CLL. Across the whole study: Mean values per sample were 250,000 to 300,000 productive templates and over 90,000 productive rearrangements.

CDR3 length: 14 residues. V was clipped by 3 bases and J by 4 bases, with 13 bases between them. The V gene's germline CDR1 is SGHTA and CDR2 FQGNSA. Study results and limitations: Clonality climbed at ibrutinib response, then dropped toward baseline at progression. There were few public clonotypes, and on treatment they contracted or stayed stable.

This clone was seen only once. Its matching antigen is unknown. Sequencing used immunoSEQ multiplex PCR; TCRdb keeps in-frame clones, though not all of them. The profile covers approximately 130,000 clones, with around four fifths appearing a single time and about 3.3% taken by the ten largest. The chain joins TRBV7-2 to TRBJ2-7, with D possibly called TRBD1 or TRBD2 (6 bases each). Material: PBMCs, obtained after 24 months of ibrutinib treatment. The receptor's source is a human donor with chronic lymphocytic leukemia. The CDR3 nucleotides read TGTGCCAGCAGCTTGGGGGGCATGCAGTACGAGCAGTACTTC. Translated: CASSLGGMQYEQYF.